The next 7 T cell receptor beta chains were all read from a single sample in a study of T cell responses to AZD1222 COVID-19 vaccine. TCRdb's table, derived via immunoSEQ multiplex PCR, lists solely in-frame clones and lacks some. The table has approximately 80,000 clones, approximately 92% seen once; the top ten hold around 29%. Sequences were derived from peripheral blood, sampled on day 0 of AZD1222 vaccination. Receptors were obtained from an adult in good health.

This chain links TRBV12-3 or TRBV12-4 with TRBJ2-3, with a possible D match to TRBD2 (5 bases). Trimming pared 6 bases from V and 1 base from J, leaving 8 bases between. The CDR3 consists of 13 residues. In DNA, the CDR3 is TGTGCCAGCAGCGACGGGGGCACAGATACGCAGTATTTT. Amino acid sequence: CASSDGGTDTQYF.

The rearrangement joins TRBV19 to TRBJ2-5, with D unresolved. The CDR3 consists of 14 residues. The germline V and J ends were trimmed by 6 bases and 4 bases, with 15 bases remaining between them. Germline CDR1 reads LNHDA; CDR2 reads SQIVND (reference sequence). This CDR3 is CASSEAEGLETQYF. CDR3 sequence (DNA): TGTGCCAGTAGCGAGGCCGAAGGTTTAGAGACCCAGTACTTC.

V gene TRBV6-5 combines with J gene TRBJ2-3, with D unclear. The germline V gene has CDR1 MNHEY and CDR2 SVGAGI. The CDR3 is 14 residues long. V was clipped by 0 bases and J by 3 bases, with 7 bases between them. The CDR3 loop reads CASSYSVVTDTQYF. The CDR3 coding sequence is TGTGCCAGCAGTTACTCGGTGGTGACAGATACGCAGTATTTT.

This clone was counted a single time. This chain connects TRBV9 to TRBJ1-1; 8 positions match TRBD1. Germline lookup yields CDR1 SGDLS and CDR2 YYNGEE. The CDR3 contains 15 residues. The ends lost 4 bases at V and 5 bases at J; junction bases unmatched: 10. DNA for the CDR3: TGTGCCAGCAGCACTACAGGGGGGTATCATACTGAAGCTTTCTTT. Its translation is CASSTTGGYHTEAFF.

The gene calls are TRBV7-9 and TRBJ2-6, with no clear D. Germline V gives CDR1 SEHNR, CDR2 FQNEAQ (reference sequence). Trimming cost V 5 bases and J 2 bases, with 4 bases left between them. This CDR3 region has 13 residues. CDR3 sequence: CASSRAGANVLTF. The CDR3 DNA reads TGTGCCAGCAGCCGGGCTGGGGCCAACGTCCTGACTTTC.

The chain links TRBV5-1 to TRBJ2-5; D gene unclear. Trimming shortened V by 0 bases and J by 2 bases, and 14 bases separated the two germline ends. The CDR3 contains 16 residues. Germline V gives CDR1 SGHRS, CDR2 YFSETQ. As DNA, the CDR3 is TGCGCCAGCAGCTTGGGGGGTAGAACCTCTCAAGAGACCCAGTACTTC. It specifies CASSLGGRTSQETQYF.

CDR3 region: CATSPLNQPQHF. The CDR3 bases are TGTGCCACCTCCCCTTTGAATCAGCCCCAGCATTTT. The chain is built from TRBV12-3 or TRBV12-4 and TRBJ1-5; no clear D. V lost 10 bases and J lost 4, with 11 bases in between. This CDR3 spans 12 amino acids.